This TCR beta chain was sequenced for a study of T cell responses to AZD1222 COVID-19 vaccine. Study-level results: Spike-specific TCR breadth and depth rose after two AZD1222 doses. Sampled repertoires all dated from after the peak T cell response. Regions 160-218 and 743-854 held dominance among vaccine-associated CD4 TCRs, which spanned spike. Clonal diversity may have been underestimated in mostly white British donors.

As to this clone: Its antigen remains unknown.

The CDR3 length is 15 residues. Germline V gene data show CDR1 as SGHNT and CDR2 as YENEEA. V trimming: 3 bases; J trimming: 6 bases; junction bases outside the gene matches: 10. Method: immunoSEQ multiplex PCR; TCRdb's copy keeps in-frame clones and lacks some. This sample has 150,000 to 200,000 clones, with about 89% found just once. The chain carries TRBV11-3 and TRBJ2-7; TRBD2 aligns across 8 bases. This TCR came from an adult in good health. This sample comprised peripheral blood, obtained on day 0 of MenACWY control vaccination. CDR3 DNA: TGTGCCAGCAGCTTCGGAGGAGCGGGGGACTCCGAGCAGTACTTC. This sequence encodes CASSFGGAGDSEQYF. Based on the CDR3 plus reference TRBV11-3 and TRBJ2-7, the full variable domain is EAGVVQSPRYKIIEKKQPVAFWCNPISGHNTLYWYLQNLGQGPELLIRYENEEAVDDSQLPKDRFSAERLKGVDSTLKIQPAELGDSAVYLCASSFGGAGDSEQYFGPGTRLTVT.